The 30 T cell receptor beta chains below were found in one sample sequenced in a study of human T cells and chemical hapten exposure. The time point is: patch test 3, about 24 weeks after DPC sensitization. Treatment defined: therapeutic diphenylcyclopropenone sensitization with weekly scalp DPC. TCRdb recomputed calls from the RACE reads with MiXCR, one row per CDR3 protein. There are approximately 86,000 distinct CDR3 sequences in the sample; around 9.9% occur only once, and roughly 1% lies in the top ten. Specimen: whole blood, collected in connection with sensitization to the hapten diphenylcyclopropenone (DPC). Receptors were obtained from a woman in her thirties with alopecia areata. Some clones in this sample may be carry-over from other donors' samples.

This clonotype was seen many times. The chain has TRBV19 and TRBJ1-2, with 8 bases identical to TRBD1. Germline lookup yields CDR1 LNHDA and CDR2 SQIVND (reference sequence). V lost 3 bases, J lost 6 bases, and 21 bases stayed unmatched. CDR3 length: 19 amino acids. The CDR3 reads CASSMAGGLTAGRSDGYTF. In nucleotides, the CDR3 is TGTGCCAGTAGTATGGCAGGGGGCCTTACTGCAGGTAGATCGGATGGCTACACCTTC.

This clonotype was observed many times. This rearrangement joins TRBV18 to TRBJ2-3; tentative D call: TRBD1 (5 bases). Trimming cost V 5 bases and J 3 bases, with 9 bases left between them. There are 13 residues in the CDR3. Germline loops: CDR1 KGHSH, CDR2 LQKENI. In DNA form, the CDR3 reads TGTGCCAGCTCATTCGACAGAACAGATACGCAGTATTTT. This codes for CASSFDRTDTQYF.

This clonotype was detected ten times or more. J is TRBJ2-3 and V is TRBV5-6; D remains ambiguous. The V gene's germline CDR1 is SGHDT and CDR2 YYEEEE. The length of the CDR3 is 12 residues. V was pared by 1 base and J by 5 bases, with 5 bases between. The CDR3 coding sequence is TGTGCCAGCAGCTTGTCCCGAGATACGCAGTATTTT. Residues: CASSLSRDTQYF. The whole variable domain, remainder taken from reference TRBV5-6 and TRBJ2-3, is DAGVTQSPTHLIKTRGQQVTLRCSPKSGHDTVSWYQQALGQGPQFIFQYYEEEERQRGNFPDRFSGHQFPNYSSELNVNALLLGDSALYLCASSLSRDTQYFGPGTRLTVL.

The genes are TRBV7-2 and TRBJ1-3; tentative D call: TRBD1 (5 bases). Germline lookup yields CDR1 SGHTA and CDR2 FQGNSA. Trimming stripped 5 bases from V and 1 base from J, with 18 bases between. This CDR3 has 17 amino acids. For the CDR3, the DNA is TGTGCCAGCAGCCCCCGGGAGGGGCGGGCGTCTGGAAACACCATATATTTT. Protein sequence: CASSPREGRASGNTIYF.

This clonotype occurred many times. The chain carries TRBV11-2 and TRBJ2-1; no clear D. V lost 2 bases to trimming and J lost 0 bases, with 8 bases between them. There are 15 residues in the CDR3. Germline V CDR1 and CDR2: SGHAT, FQNNGV. The CDR3 bases are TGTGCCAGCAGCTTAACGGTTAGCTCCTACAATGAGCAGTTCTTC. It yields the protein CASSLTVSSYNEQFF. Filled out from reference TRBV11-2 and TRBJ2-1, the complete variable domain reads EAGVAQSPRYKIIEKRQSVAFWCNPISGHATLYWYQQILGQGPKLLIQFQNNGVVDDSQLPKDRFSAERLKGVDSTLKIQPAKLEDSAVYLCASSLTVSSYNEQFFGPGTRLTVL.

This clonotype was picked up a small number of times. This chain uses TRBV5-1 with TRBJ1-1, with D maybe TRBD1 (5 bases). Deletions cut 4 bases from V and 1 base from J, with 14 bases between. CDR3 length equals 15 residues. The V gene's germline CDR1 is SGHRS and CDR2 YFSETQ. CDR3 DNA sequence: TGCGCCAGCAGCCAGGCCGGACATTCGAACACTGAAGCTTTCTTT. It translates to CASSQAGHSNTEAFF.

Ten or more counts support this clonotype. This chain joins TRBV6-4 and TRBJ2-3; D uncertain. Trimming shortened V by 0 bases and J by 3 bases, and 4 bases separated the two germline ends. Germline V gene sequence: CDR1 MRHNA, CDR2 SNTAGT. This CDR3 contains 13 residues. CDR3 sequence: CASSDSTTDTQYF. In DNA form, the CDR3 reads TGTGCCAGCAGTGACTCGACTACAGATACGCAGTATTTT.

This clonotype was counted ten times or more. The J gene is TRBJ1-2, the V gene TRBV6-5, with D perhaps matching TRBD1 (5 bases). The CDR3 spans 15 residues. Germline CDR1 reads MNHEY; CDR2 reads SVGAGI. V was shortened by 7 bases and J by 4 bases, with 19 bases between the two germline ends. CDR3 sequence: CASTQDRYRFYGYTF. DNA of the CDR3: TGTGCCAGCACCCAAGATCGATACAGGTTCTATGGCTACACCTTC.

This clonotype was found many times. The CDR3 nucleotides read TGCAGTGCCACAGATTACCATACGCAGTATTTT. It yields the protein CSATDYHTQYF. The chain employs TRBV20-1 and TRBJ2-3; D gene uncertain. Trimming took off 6 bases at V and 7 bases at J, with 11 bases between the two ends. Germline lookup yields CDR1 DFQATT and CDR2 SNEGSKA (reference sequence). CDR3 size: 11 residues.

The V and J genes are TRBV4-2 and TRBJ2-7; no reliable D call. Germline values: CDR1 LGHNA, CDR2 YNFKEQ. Between the trimmed V and J ends, which lost 6 bases and 0 bases, there was a span of 6 bases. The CDR3 length is 12 residues. The CDR3 is CASSPSSYEQYF. CDR3 in DNA: TGTGCCAGCAGTCCGAGCTCCTACGAGCAGTACTTC.

This sequence joins TRBV20-1 and TRBJ2-1, with 8 bases lining up with TRBD2. V gave up 1 base and J gave up 4 bases; unmatched junction bases: 6. The CDR3 extends over 15 amino acids. Germline CDR1 and CDR2: DFQATT and SNEGSKA (reference sequence). DNA for the CDR3: TGCAGTGCTAGAGCAGCGGGAGTATCGTACAATGAGCAGTTCTTC. Protein: CSARAAGVSYNEQFF.

This clonotype was seen only a few times. J is TRBJ2-5 and V is TRBV3-1, with D perhaps TRBD1 (5 bases). CDR3 length equals 13 residues. The germline gives CDR1 LGHDT, CDR2 YNNKEL (reference sequence). The ends were cut back, 7 bases at V and 2 bases at J, with 11 bases in the middle. CDR3 residues: CASIQGAQETQYF. CDR3 DNA sequence: TGTGCCAGCATCCAGGGTGCTCAAGAGACCCAGTACTTC.

The chain is built from TRBV27 and TRBJ1-6, with 12 bases identical to TRBD1. This CDR3 is 15 amino acids long. Germline V gene data show CDR1 as MNHEY and CDR2 as SMNVEV (reference sequence). J gave up 9 bases and V 5 bases, and 5 bases lay outside the gene matches. CDR3 nucleotide sequence: TGTGCCAGCAGTAGGGACAGGGGGCCTATTTCACCCCTCCACTTT. Protein: CASSRDRGPISPLHF.

Ten or more counts support this clonotype. This chain connects TRBV12-3 or TRBV12-4 to TRBJ1-1; D remains unclear. The CDR3 covers 15 residues. Trimming cost V 1 base and J 2 bases, with 11 bases left between them. The CDR3 DNA is TGTGCCAGCAGTTTAGAGGTTCCGAGAAACACTGAAGCTTTCTTT. It encodes CASSLEVPRNTEAFF.

This clonotype was counted a few times. The chain uses TRBV18 and TRBJ1-1; perhaps TRBD1 as D (5 bases). Trimming took off 0 bases at V and 7 bases at J, with 12 bases between the two ends. The CDR3 is 14 amino acids. The germline gives CDR1 KGHSH, CDR2 LQKENI. CDR3 DNA sequence: TGTGCCAGCTCACCACCAAATGGTGGGGGTGAAGCTTTCTTT. It specifies CASSPPNGGGEAFF.

There are many counts of this clonotype. The chain carries TRBV28 and TRBJ1-4; D perhaps matches TRBD1 (6 bases). The CDR3 loop spans 19 amino acids. From germline, CDR1 is MDHEN and CDR2 SYDVKM. Trimming shortened V by 4 bases and J by 0 bases, and 21 bases separated the two germline ends. For the CDR3, the DNA is TGTGCCAGCAGTTCGAACTCAAACAGGGCCGAGGCAACTAATGAAAAACTGTTTTTT. It yields the protein CASSSNSNRAEATNEKLFF.

In its sample, this clonotype was seen many times. J is TRBJ2-1 and V is TRBV6-2 or TRBV6-3; TRBD1 might be the D (6 bases). Between the trimmed V and J ends, which lost 6 bases and 1 base, there was a span of 13 bases. There are 15 residues in the CDR3. The germline CDR1 and CDR2 sequences are MNHEY and SVGEGT. CDR3 sequence reads: CASRPQGMSYNEQFF. In DNA, the CDR3 is TGTGCCAGCAGGCCCCAGGGGATGTCCTACAATGAGCAGTTCTTC.

This clonotype has just a few counts. The chain couples TRBV18 to TRBJ1-1; TRBD1 matches at 7 bases. J was trimmed by 7 bases and V by 3 bases; bases with no gene match: 2. Germline V lookup: CDR1 KGHSH, CDR2 LQKENI. The CDR3 length is 12 residues. The CDR3 sequence is CASSPDRVEAFF. The CDR3 coding sequence is TGTGCCAGCTCACCCGACAGGGTTGAAGCTTTCTTT. Based on the CDR3 plus reference TRBV18 and TRBJ1-1, the full variable domain is NAGVMQNPRHLVRRRGQEARLRCSPMKGHSHVYWYRQLPEEGLKFMVYLQKENIIDESGMPKERFSAEFPKEGPSILRIQQVVRGDSAAYFCASSPDRVEAFFGQGTRLTVV.

This clonotype was recorded at least ten times. The chain is built from TRBV27 and TRBJ1-5; 7 positions agree with TRBD1. Looked up from germline, CDR1 is MNHEY and CDR2 is SMNVEV (reference sequence). CDR3 size: 15 residues. Trimming took 6 bases from V and 1 from J; bases not matched to a gene: 6. CDR3 loop: CASSHRGMSNQPQHF. CDR3 DNA: TGTGCCAGCAGCCACAGGGGTATGAGCAATCAGCCCCAGCATTTT.

V gene TRBV4-1 combines with J gene TRBJ2-4; D is unresolved. CDR3 length: 19 residues. Germline CDR1 is MGHRA and CDR2 is YSYEKL. V shed 1 base and J shed 1 base, with 20 bases lying between them. In DNA, the CDR3 is TGCGCCAGCAGCCAAGTAGAGCTCTTATGGATGAAGGCCAAAAACATTCAGTACTTC. This encodes CASSQVELLWMKAKNIQYF.

This CDR3 reads CASSLSISSYNEQFF. CDR3 in DNA: TGTGCCAGCAGCTTATCCATCAGCTCCTACAATGAGCAGTTCTTC. V and J are TRBV7-2 and TRBJ2-1, with no clear D. The V gene lost 2 bases and the J gene lost 0 bases, with 8 bases spanning the gap. The germline V gene encodes CDR1 SGHTA and CDR2 FQGNSA. CDR3 length: 15 residues.

This clonotype has a count of ten or more. This rearrangement joins TRBV6-4 to TRBJ2-2, with 8 bases matching TRBD1. With 3 bases clipped from V and 4 bases from J, the junction kept 4 bases outside the gene matches. CDR1 is MRHNA and CDR2 is SNTAGT in the germline V gene. The CDR3 is made up of 15 amino acids. The CDR3 sequence: CASSEGQGTTGELFF. The CDR3 nucleotides read TGTGCCAGCAGTGAAGGACAGGGAACCACCGGGGAGCTGTTTTTT.

This chain uses TRBV24-1 with TRBJ2-7, with no clear D. CDR3 length: 10 amino acids. The V and J ends lost 7 bases and 3 bases respectively, with 3 bases between them. The germline V gene encodes CDR1 KGHDR and CDR2 SFDVKD. Written as DNA, the CDR3 is TGTGCCACCAGCCGCTACGAGCAGTACGTC. This sequence encodes CATSRYEQYV.

This chain links TRBV6-5 with TRBJ1-1; 7 bases agree with TRBD1. J lost 6 bases, V lost 5 bases, and 6 bases had no gene match. CDR3 length: 13 amino acids. In germline, CDR1 is MNHEY, CDR2 SVGAGI. DNA for the CDR3: TGTGCCAGCAGTAAGAACCAGGGGGCTGAAGCTTTCTTT. It codes for CASSKNQGAEAFF.

This chain joins TRBV28 and TRBJ1-2; 11 bases are shared with TRBD1. CDR3 length equals 14 residues. V was clipped by 5 bases and J by 5 bases; unmatched bases: 4. Germline V gene lookup returns CDR1 MDHEN and CDR2 SYDVKM. The CDR3: CASSTGTGGYGYTF. In DNA, the CDR3 is TGTGCCAGCAGTACCGGGACAGGGGGGTATGGCTACACCTTC.

J is TRBJ2-3 and V is TRBV7-3, with 13 bases fitting TRBD2. With V trimmed by 5 bases and J by 6 bases, 5 bases remained unmatched. Germline CDR1 reads SGHTA; CDR2 reads FQGTGA. The CDR3 totals 15 residues. CDR3: CASSAGTSGMDTQYF. CDR3 bases: TGTGCCAGCAGCGCAGGGACTAGCGGGATGGATACGCAGTATTTT. The full variable domain, rest sourced from reference TRBV7-3 and TRBJ2-3, is GAGVSQTPSNKVTEKGKYVELRCDPISGHTALYWYRQSLGQGPEFLIYFQGTGAADDSGLPNDRFFAVRPEGSVSTLKIQRTERGDSAVYLCASSAGTSGMDTQYFGPGTRLTVL.

This clonotype was detected ten times or more. This rearrangement joins TRBV24-1 to TRBJ2-1; possible D gene TRBD2, 5 bases. The germline gives CDR1 KGHDR, CDR2 SFDVKD. This CDR3 is 13 amino acids long. V shed 2 bases and J shed 12 bases, with 13 bases lying between them. Here the CDR3 reads CATSDSSLSWQFF. The DNA for the CDR3 is TGTGCCACCAGTGATTCTAGCCTATCCTGGCAGTTCTTC.

This clonotype has just a few counts. The chain links TRBV29-1 to TRBJ2-7, with a weak D call TRBD2 (5 bases). Germline assignment: CDR1 SQVTM and CDR2 ANQGSEA. V lost 7 bases and J lost 4, with 14 bases in between. The CDR3 contains 12 residues. CDR3 coding DNA: TGCAGCGGAATCGGGAATGGATACGAGCAGTACTTC. Its protein is CSGIGNGYEQYF.

This clonotype was detected a few times. The V call is TRBV27, the J call TRBJ2-2, with 10 bases matching TRBD1. The CDR3 runs 16 residues. Germline V gives CDR1 MNHEY, CDR2 SMNVEV (reference sequence). V gave up 7 bases and J gave up 5 bases; unmatched junction bases: 10. Here the CDR3 reads CASNPTGGRGTGELFF. The CDR3 bases are TGTGCCAGCAACCCGACAGGGGGCCGGGGAACCGGGGAGCTGTTTTTT.

This clonotype occurred many times. J is TRBJ2-4 and V is TRBV6-2 or TRBV6-3, with 8 bases aligning to TRBD1. CDR3 length equals 13 residues. Germline CDR1 reads MNHEY; CDR2 reads SVGEGT. Trimming at V came to 6 bases and at J to 8 bases, leaving 6 bases not matched to a gene. The CDR3 DNA follows: TGTGCCAGCAGCCTACAGGGGGTACACATTCAGTACTTC. Protein product: CASSLQGVHIQYF.